One sample yielded the 26 T cell receptor beta chains listed below, sequenced in a study of blood T cell repertoires in COVID-19. The assay was immunoSEQ multiplex PCR, and TCRdb's table has in-frame clones only and misses some. The sample holds some 120,000 clones, approximately 82% seen once. Sequenced sample: peripheral blood. The receptors derive from a man under 40 with acute or convalescent COVID-19.

The chain combines TRBV19 with TRBJ1-1; TRBD1 matches at 8 bases. The CDR3 is 14 residues long. The junction had 10 bases not matched to a gene; V was cut back by 8 bases and J by 5 bases. Looked up from germline, CDR1 is LNHDA and CDR2 is SQIVND (reference sequence). The CDR3 spells CASAEGTGRTEAFF. For the CDR3, the DNA is TGTGCCAGTGCCGAGGGGACAGGCCGAACTGAAGCTTTCTTT.

V is TRBV29-1 and J is TRBJ1-1; 11 nucleotides match TRBD1. With V trimmed by 7 bases and J by 3 bases, 4 bases remained unmatched. The CDR3 contains 13 residues. The germline CDR1 and CDR2 sequences are SQVTM and ANQGSEA. CDR3 residues: CSAWDRGDTEAFF. CDR3 sequence (DNA): TGCAGCGCCTGGGACAGGGGGGACACTGAAGCTTTCTTT.

This clone was picked up one time. The rearrangement uses TRBV7-3 and TRBJ2-1, with 7 bases matching TRBD2. Per the germline V gene, CDR1 is SGHTA and CDR2 is FQGTGA. CDR3 length equals 15 residues. Trimming cost V 0 bases and J 1 base; bases outside gene matches: 0. CDR3 amino acids: CASSLTGLSYNEQFF. In DNA, the CDR3 is TGTGCCAGCAGCTTAACGGGACTATCCTACAATGAGCAGTTCTTC.

This clone was detected once. The J gene is TRBJ2-5, the V gene TRBV19; D is perhaps TRBD1 (6 bases). From germline, CDR1 is LNHDA and CDR2 SQIVND (reference sequence). The CDR3 has 13 residues. V shed 3 bases and J shed 5 bases, with 10 bases lying between them. CDR3 sequence (DNA): TGTGCCAGTAGTATGTGGCAGGGGGAGACCCAGTACTTC. Amino acid sequence: CASSMWQGETQYF.

The J gene is TRBJ1-2, the V gene TRBV7-9, with a weak D call TRBD1 (5 bases). The germline V gene encodes CDR1 SEHNR and CDR2 FQNEAQ (reference sequence). This CDR3 has 12 residues. V lost 1 base and J 8 bases, leaving 8 bases between the germline ends. As DNA, the CDR3 is TGTGCCAGCAGCTTAGGACAGCACGGCTACACCTTC. Residues: CASSLGQHGYTF.

This chain joins TRBV29-1 and TRBJ1-2; TRBD1 matches 12 bases. The CDR3 has 16 residues. In germline, CDR1 is SQVTM, CDR2 ANQGSEA. V dropped 5 bases and J dropped 7; count of bases not matched to a gene: 14. The CDR3 DNA follows: TGCAGCGTTTACGCTATACCGGGACAGGGGGCAGGTGGCTACACCTTC. This encodes CSVYAIPGQGAGGYTF.

The chain carries TRBV9 and TRBJ1-2; 7 bases map to TRBD1. The CDR3 is made up of 14 amino acids. J was trimmed by 4 bases and V by 4 bases; bases with no gene match: 7. Germline V gene data show CDR1 as SGDLS and CDR2 as YYNGEE. The CDR3 here is CASSLGTEGYGYTF. CDR3 nucleotide sequence: TGTGCCAGCAGCCTGGGGACAGAGGGCTATGGCTACACCTTC.

The chain employs TRBV19 and TRBJ2-7; D gene uncertain. The CDR3 loop spans 14 amino acids. CDR1 and CDR2 (germline): LNHDA, SQIVND (reference sequence). Trimming stripped 1 base from V and 5 bases from J, with 12 bases between. The CDR3 DNA is TGTGCCAGTAGTATAGGGCCAAACCCCAACGAGCAGTACTTC. Translated: CASSIGPNPNEQYF.

There are a few counts of this clone. V gene TRBV12-5 combines with J gene TRBJ2-7; D ambiguous. The CDR3 runs to 13 residues. V was cut by 1 base and J by 4 bases, with 8 bases left in between. Germline assignment: CDR1 LGHNT and CDR2 FRNRAP. Written as DNA, the CDR3 is TGTGCTAGTGGTTTGGGGCTCAGTTACGAGCAGTACGTC. As protein: CASGLGLSYEQYV.

The chain carries TRBV5-1 and TRBJ1-6, with 10 bases lining up with TRBD1. The J segment lost 7 bases and the V segment lost 2 bases, leaving 3 bases of the junction unmatched. The CDR3 sequence is 15 residues long. From germline, CDR1 is SGHRS and CDR2 YFSETQ. CDR3: CASSLGQGGNSPLHF. CDR3 DNA sequence: TGCGCCAGCAGCTTAGGACAGGGGGGAAATTCACCCCTCCACTTT.

CDR3 sequence reads: CSVRDRGFSSSYNEQFF. CDR3 bases: TGCAGCGTTCGGGACAGGGGTTTTTCTAGTTCGTACAATGAGCAGTTCTTC. The genes are TRBV29-1 and TRBJ2-1; 10 bases line up with TRBD1. The CDR3 extends over 17 amino acids. The trim removed 5 bases at V and 4 bases at J, leaving 14 bases unmatched. The germline gives CDR1 SQVTM, CDR2 ANQGSEA.

CDR3 sequence reads: CASSLNMANEAFF. CDR3 nucleotides: TGTGCCAGTAGTCTCAATATGGCAAATGAAGCTTTCTTT. The chain has TRBV19 and TRBJ1-1; D gene ambiguous. This CDR3 has 13 amino acids. Trimming pared 5 bases from V and 7 bases from J, leaving 14 bases between. Looked up from germline, CDR1 is LNHDA and CDR2 is SQIVND (reference sequence).

Only a few counts were recorded for this clone. J is TRBJ1-1 and V is TRBV7-9, with 7 bases aligning to TRBD1. With V trimmed by 5 bases and J by 8 bases, 8 bases remained unmatched. CDR1 is SEHNR and CDR2 is FQNEAQ in the germline V gene (reference sequence). This CDR3 spans 13 amino acids. Written as DNA, the CDR3 is TGTGCCAGCAGCCTTGGACAGGTGGCCGAAGCTTTCTTT. Residues: CASSLGQVAEAFF.

V gene TRBV5-1 combines with J gene TRBJ2-1; 8 bases are a match to TRBD2. This CDR3 is built from 17 residues. After removal of 4 bases from V and 5 bases from J, the junction contained 14 bases not matched to a gene. Per the germline V gene, CDR1 is SGHRS and CDR2 is YFSETQ. CDR3: CASSPSLAGGTHNEQFF. CDR3 DNA: TGCGCCAGCAGCCCCTCCCTTGCGGGAGGAACCCACAATGAGCAGTTCTTC.

The rearrangement uses TRBV30 and TRBJ1-2; unclear D gene. Trimming took off 5 bases at V and 13 bases at J, with 8 bases between the two ends. Germline loops: CDR1 GTSNPN, CDR2 SVGIG (reference sequence). The CDR3 extends over 8 amino acids. In DNA form, the CDR3 reads TGTGCCTGGGAGGAGGTCACCTTC. Its translation is CAWEEVTF.

The chain joins TRBV6-6 to TRBJ1-2, with D unresolved. Trimming stripped 4 bases from V and 4 bases from J, with 10 bases between. The germline CDR1 and CDR2 sequences are MNHNY and SVGAGI (reference sequence). The CDR3 spans 13 residues. The CDR3 is CASSSRVLYGYTF. Here the CDR3 DNA reads TGTGCCAGCAGTTCCCGGGTCCTCTATGGCTACACCTTC.

This clone was counted only a few times. The rearrangement links TRBV19 to TRBJ2-2; 7 bases align to TRBD2. Unmatched junction bases numbered 14, after V lost 5 bases and J lost 2 bases. Germline CDR1 is LNHDA and CDR2 is SQIVND (reference sequence). CDR3 length: 18 residues. CDR3 sequence: CASSLRLIAGLNTGELFF. The CDR3 DNA sequence: TGTGCCAGTAGTCTCCGATTAATAGCGGGCTTAAACACCGGGGAGCTGTTTTTT.

This chain uses TRBV19 with TRBJ1-5; D gene ambiguous. There are 14 residues in the CDR3. With 1 base removed from V and 3 bases from J, the gap between germline ends came to 7 bases. From germline, CDR1 is LNHDA and CDR2 SQIVND (reference sequence). CDR3: CASSIGAANQPQHF. CDR3 nucleotide sequence: TGTGCCAGTAGTATAGGGGCAGCCAATCAGCCCCAGCATTTT.

V is TRBV15 and J is TRBJ1-2; 7 bases are a match to TRBD1. Germline CDR1 LNHNV, CDR2 YYDKDF (reference sequence). This CDR3 is built from 13 residues. The V segment lost 5 bases and the J segment 8 bases; nucleotides outside the gene matches: 8. The CDR3 region has the DNA TGTGCCACCAGCTTTGAGGGGGCCCGCGGCTACACCTTC. Encoded protein: CATSFEGARGYTF.

This clone came up a few times. The chain recombines TRBV11-2 with TRBJ1-2; TRBD1 matches 7 bases. The CDR3 covers 13 residues. The V and J ends lost 3 bases and 4 bases, in that order; junction bases with no gene match: 2. Germline lookup yields CDR1 SGHAT and CDR2 FQNNGV. CDR3 nucleotide sequence: TGTGCCAGCAGCTTCGGGACAGTCTATGGCTACACCTTC. Its translation is CASSFGTVYGYTF. Combining the CDR3 with reference TRBV11-2 and TRBJ1-2 gives the whole variable domain EAGVAQSPRYKIIEKRQSVAFWCNPISGHATLYWYQQILGQGPKLLIQFQNNGVVDDSQLPKDRFSAERLKGVDSTLKIQPAKLEDSAVYLCASSFGTVYGYTFGSGTRLTVV.

This chain joins TRBV2 and TRBJ1-6, with TRBD1 identical over 12 bases. V trimming: 4 bases; J trimming: 10 bases; junction bases outside the gene matches: 5. This CDR3 is built from 15 residues. Germline CDR1 is SNHLY and CDR2 is FYNNEI. DNA of the CDR3: TGTGCCAGCAGTGGGGACAGGGGGCGAAGCTCACCCCTCCACTTT. Translated, it gives CASSGDRGRSSPLHF. Drawing the rest from reference TRBV2 and TRBJ1-6, the complete variable domain is EPEVTQTPSHQVTQMGQEVILRCVPISNHLYFYWYRQILGQKVEFLVSFYNNEISEKSEIFDDQFSVERPDGSNFTLKIRSTKLEDSAMYFCASSGDRGRSSPLHFGNGTRLTVT.

The V call is TRBV10-3, the J call TRBJ2-4; TRBD1 matches 9 bases. In germline, CDR1 is ENHRY, CDR2 SYGVKD. J lost 6 bases, V lost 3 bases, and 9 bases had no gene match. The CDR3 totals 16 residues. The CDR3 is CAISDPTGGGGNIQYF. The CDR3 DNA reads as TGTGCCATCAGTGACCCGACAGGGGGAGGTGGAAACATTCAGTACTTC.

This chain links TRBV6-5 with TRBJ1-6; D is perhaps TRBD1 (5 bases). In germline, CDR1 is MNHEY, CDR2 SVGAGI. V was cut by 3 bases and J by 8 bases, with 14 bases left in between. The CDR3 contains 15 residues. The CDR3 protein is CASSYLTGGDSPLHF. The CDR3 region has the DNA TGTGCCAGCAGTTATTTAACAGGCGGGGATTCACCCCTCCACTTT.

The chain carries TRBV5-4 and TRBJ2-7; 10 nucleotides match TRBD2. V lost 4 bases to trimming and J lost 2 bases; unmatched junction nucleotides: 3. There are 14 residues in the CDR3. Germline V lookup: CDR1 SGHNT, CDR2 YYREEE (reference sequence). The CDR3 here is CASSPSGGAYEQYF. In DNA, the CDR3 is TGTGCCAGCAGCCCCAGCGGGGGGGCCTACGAGCAGTACTTC. Full variable domain (remainder filled in from reference TRBV5-4 and TRBJ2-7): ETGVTQSPTHLIKTRGQQVTLRCSSQSGHNTVSWYQQALGQGPQFIFQYYREEENGRGNFPPRFSGLQFPNYSSELNVNALELDDSALYLCASSPSGGAYEQYFGPGTRLTVT.

This chain links TRBV28 with TRBJ2-1; the match to TRBD2 covers 8 bases. The CDR3 length is 14 residues. The germline V gene encodes CDR1 MDHEN and CDR2 SYDVKM. Unmatched junction bases numbered 5, after V lost 5 bases and J lost 5 bases. The CDR3 bases are TGTGCCAGCAGTCGGGGGGGGGACCACAATGAGCAGTTCTTC. Translating gives CASSRGGDHNEQFF.

In the case of this clone: Different DNA sequences within this sample yield the same CDR3. The V and J genes are TRBV7-9 and TRBJ1-1, with D uncertain. The CDR3 totals 14 residues. Trimming took off 0 bases at V and 5 bases at J, with 10 bases between the two ends. CDR1 and CDR2 from the germline V gene are SEHNR and FQNEAQ (reference sequence). The chain's CDR3 is CASSLAREGTEAFF. DNA for the CDR3: TGTGCCAGCAGCTTAGCGCGGGAAGGGACTGAAGCTTTCTTT.